The rows below give T cell receptor beta chains drawn from one sample of a study of blood T cell repertoires in COVID-19. Using immunoSEQ multiplex PCR, the repertoire was profiled, and TCRdb retains in-frame clones only, with some absent. This sample has hundreds of thousands of clones, with around four fifths found just once. Sequencing was performed on peripheral blood. Receptors originate from a woman aged 45-60 years with acute or convalescent COVID-19. CDR3s include the opening cysteine and the closing phenylalanine or tryptophan.

CDR3 length: 16; J gene: TRBJ2-6; V gene: TRBV5-1; CDR3 protein: CASSLAQGAGANVLTF
CDR3 length: 14; J gene: TRBJ2-2; V gene: TRBV6-5; CDR3 protein: CASRGTLRAGELFF
CDR3 length: 20; J gene: TRBJ2-6; V gene: TRBV3-1/TRBV3-2; CDR3 protein: CASSQVGGSRGQTGANVLTF
CDR3 length: 15; J gene: TRBJ2-5; V gene: TRBV4-2; CDR3 protein: CASSQTGHSEETQYF
CDR3 length: 13; J gene: TRBJ2-1; V gene: TRBV10-3; CDR3 protein: CAISEQGVNEQFF
CDR3 length: 15; J gene: TRBJ1-4; V gene: TRBV27; CDR3 protein: CASSDQWGPNEKLFF
CDR3 length: 14; J gene: TRBJ1-5; V gene: TRBV6-5; CDR3 protein: CASRTGGVNQPQHF
CDR3 length: 14; J gene: TRBJ2-3; V gene: TRBV24-1; CDR3 protein: CATSLGQGTDTQYF
CDR3 length: 14; J gene: TRBJ2-7; V gene: TRBV28; CDR3 protein: CASSLRSGIYEQYF
CDR3 length: 15; J gene: TRBJ2-3; V gene: TRBV7-6; CDR3 protein: CASSILAESTDTQYF
CDR3 length: 13; J gene: TRBJ2-5; V gene: TRBV4-1; CDR3 protein: CASSQGTQETQYF
CDR3 length: 18; J gene: TRBJ2-3; V gene: TRBV2; CDR3 protein: CASSESGGSGTGTDTQYF
CDR3 length: 16; J gene: TRBJ2-3; V gene: TRBV3-1/TRBV3-2; CDR3 protein: CASSQRLAGEGDTQYF
CDR3 length: 15; J gene: TRBJ2-3; V gene: TRBV11-3; CDR3 protein: CASSSTPGQGHTQYF
CDR3 length: 17; J gene: TRBJ2-1; V gene: TRBV29-1; CDR3 protein: CSVEDPSRGSSYNEQFF
CDR3 length: 15; J gene: TRBJ1-4; V gene: TRBV5-6; CDR3 protein: CASSLEGATNEKLFF
CDR3 length: 13; J gene: TRBJ1-2; V gene: TRBV5-4; CDR3 protein: CASSFSGDYGYTF
CDR3 length: 15; J gene: TRBJ2-2; V gene: TRBV10-3; CDR3 protein: CAISVTTANPGELFF
CDR3 length: 15; J gene: TRBJ1-2; V gene: TRBV28; CDR3 protein: CASRDRGSTNYGYTF
CDR3 length: 11; J gene: TRBJ2-7; V gene: TRBV6-1; CDR3 protein: CASSDTYEQYF
CDR3 length: 13; J gene: TRBJ1-2; V gene: TRBV30; CDR3 protein: CAWSTGESDGYTF
CDR3 length: 13; J gene: TRBJ2-1; V gene: TRBV24-1; CDR3 protein: CATSEPGRGEQFF
CDR3 length: 13; J gene: TRBJ1-3; V gene: TRBV11-2; CDR3 protein: CASSFRGGNTIYF
CDR3 length: 15; J gene: TRBJ2-1; V gene: TRBV24-1; CDR3 protein: CATSEDGRGYNEQFF
CDR3 length: 13; J gene: TRBJ1-2; V gene: TRBV6-5; CDR3 protein: CASRPSSGYGYTF
CDR3 length: 17; J gene: TRBJ2-1; V gene: TRBV3-1/TRBV3-2; CDR3 protein: CASSPRRGWGPYNEQFF
CDR3 length: 14; J gene: TRBJ2-1; V gene: TRBV6-5; CDR3 protein: CASLYDGIYNEQFF
CDR3 length: 16; J gene: TRBJ2-1; V gene: TRBV6-1; CDR3 protein: CASSASTSGRRGEQFF
CDR3 length: 13; J gene: TRBJ2-7; V gene: TRBV5-1; CDR3 protein: CASSSGVSYEQYF
CDR3 length: 18; J gene: TRBJ2-2; V gene: TRBV11-2; CDR3 protein: CASSSIIAGEGSPGELFF
CDR3 length: 16; J gene: TRBJ1-3; V gene: TRBV18; CDR3 protein: CASSLDSWISGNTIYF
CDR3 length: 14; J gene: TRBJ1-1; V gene: TRBV9; CDR3 protein: CASRRQGADGEAFF